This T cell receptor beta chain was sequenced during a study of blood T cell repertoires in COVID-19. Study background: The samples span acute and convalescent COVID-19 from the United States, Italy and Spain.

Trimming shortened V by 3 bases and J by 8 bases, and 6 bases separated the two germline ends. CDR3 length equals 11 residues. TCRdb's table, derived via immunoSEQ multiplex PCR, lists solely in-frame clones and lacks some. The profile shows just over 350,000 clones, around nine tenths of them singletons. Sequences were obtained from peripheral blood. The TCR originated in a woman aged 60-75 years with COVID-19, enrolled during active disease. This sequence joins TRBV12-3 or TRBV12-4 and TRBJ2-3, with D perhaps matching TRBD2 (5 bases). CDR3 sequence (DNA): TGTGCCAGCAGTTTCGGGGTTACGCAGTATTTT. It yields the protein CASSFGVTQYF.